This TCR beta chain comes out of a study of cytomegalovirus exposure and HLA in healthy donors. Clones were read by immunoSEQ multiplex PCR, and TCRdb kept only the in-frame ones, dropping some. The table shows around 150,000 clones, with about 88% occurring only once. Germline V gives CDR1 SGDLS, CDR2 YYNGEE. Trimming at V came to 1 base and at J to 2 bases, leaving 12 bases not matched to a gene. This CDR3 comprises 17 residues. V is TRBV9 and J is TRBJ2-7; 7 bases map to TRBD2. The sequenced sample was PBMCs. The TCR sequence derives from a woman aged 18-35 years in good health and CMV-seronegative. The CDR3, as DNA: TGTGCCAGCAGCGTAACCCCGGTCCCAGCGGGGACCTACGAGCAGTACTTC. Its translation: CASSVTPVPAGTYEQYF.